Below, one TCR beta chain is given with its context. Its antigen remains unidentified. Profiling relied on immunoSEQ multiplex PCR, and the TCRdb table lists in-frame clones only, not all of them. The sample has around 33,000 clones, 80% to 95% seen once; the top ten hold roughly 4.2%. This entry is derived from a study of OX40 agonist ivuxolimab in advanced cancers. Study details: Every patient in dose escalation had hepatocellular carcinoma, melanoma, renal cell or head and neck cancer. Subjects had a mean age of about 57 years, with a range of about 23 to 79; almost 85% were male. Past anti-PD-1, anti-PD-L1 or anti-CTLA-4 therapy was accepted, and approximately 37% had received some. Findings of the study overall: Blood T cells, both CD4+ and CD8+, expanded clonally by week 6 at 0.1 to 3.0 mg/kg.

Germline V gives CDR1 GTSNPN, CDR2 SVGIG (reference sequence). The ends were cut back, 4 bases at V and 4 bases at J, with 10 bases in the middle. This CDR3 region has 13 residues. The chain links TRBV30 to TRBJ2-2; D possibly corresponds to TRBD1 (6 bases). This clonotype was sampled from an adult with an advanced solid tumor such as melanoma, head and neck, liver or kidney cancer. The source material was CD4+ or CD8+ T cells sorted from blood, sampled in a trial of the OX40 agonist ivuxolimab. This chain's CDR3 is CAWNGQTTGELFF. The CDR3, as DNA: TGTGCCTGGAATGGACAGACCACCGGGGAGCTGTTTTTT.